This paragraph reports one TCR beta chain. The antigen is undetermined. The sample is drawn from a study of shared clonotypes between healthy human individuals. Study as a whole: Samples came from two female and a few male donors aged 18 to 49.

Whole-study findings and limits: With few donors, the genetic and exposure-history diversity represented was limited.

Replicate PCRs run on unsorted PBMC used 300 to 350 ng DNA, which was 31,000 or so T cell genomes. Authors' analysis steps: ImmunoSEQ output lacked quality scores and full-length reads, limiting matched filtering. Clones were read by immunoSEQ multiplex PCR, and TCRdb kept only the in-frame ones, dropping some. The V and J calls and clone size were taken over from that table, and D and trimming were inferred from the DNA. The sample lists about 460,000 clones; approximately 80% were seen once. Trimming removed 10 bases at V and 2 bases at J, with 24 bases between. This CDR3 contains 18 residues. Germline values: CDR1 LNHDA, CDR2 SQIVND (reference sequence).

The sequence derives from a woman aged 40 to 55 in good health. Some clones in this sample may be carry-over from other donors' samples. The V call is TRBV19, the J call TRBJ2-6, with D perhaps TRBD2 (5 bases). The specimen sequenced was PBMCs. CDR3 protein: CATDFGGGRWAGANVLTF. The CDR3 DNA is TGTGCCACCGATTTTGGCGGAGGACGGTGGGCTGGGGCCAACGTCCTGACTTTC.